The entry that follows covers one TCR beta chain sequence. Its cognate antigen is unknown. The TCR beta cDNA libraries contained unique molecular identifiers. TCRdb re-called the PCR reads through MiXCR, storing one row per CDR3 protein. The repertoire holds some 800,000 distinct CDR3 sequences, with roughly 50% as singletons. Germline trimming cut 5 bases from V and 2 bases from J; bases unmatched to any gene: 7. The CDR3 runs to 14 residues. Germline values: CDR1 DFQATT, CDR2 SNEGSKA (reference sequence). The record originates from a study of post-analysis software for immune sequencing data. About the study: Disease trajectories encompassed relapsing-remitting, secondary progressive and progressive-relapsing multiple sclerosis.

Study-level findings and limits: Versus controls, multiple sclerosis patients showed significantly lower diversity (normalized Chao1). About five TRBV segments, including TRBV5-6, TRBV5-1 and TRBV20-1, were more frequent in patients than controls. Strong co-clustering by F measure was evident for samples that had been prepared in the same batch.

This receptor was taken from a girl aged 5-17 years with multiple sclerosis. The chain uses TRBV20-1 and TRBJ2-7; TRBD2 aligns across 9 bases. The sample consisted of blood. CDR3 protein: CSAARSGSPYEQYF. The CDR3 region has the DNA TGCAGTGCTGCTCGTAGCGGGAGTCCCTACGAGCAGTACTTC.